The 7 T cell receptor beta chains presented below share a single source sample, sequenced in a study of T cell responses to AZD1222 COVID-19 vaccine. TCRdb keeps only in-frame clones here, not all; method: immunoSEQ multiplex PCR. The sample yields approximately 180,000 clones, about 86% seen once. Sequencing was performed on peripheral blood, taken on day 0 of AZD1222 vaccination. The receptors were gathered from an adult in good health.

The DNA of the CDR3 is TGTGCCGTCGGAGGGGGACGAGTCTATGGCTACACCTTC. Its protein product is CAVGGGRVYGYTF. J is TRBJ1-2 and V is TRBV7-9; D perhaps matches TRBD1 (6 bases). Trimming left V 11 bases short and J 4 bases short, with 17 bases between. Germline-derived CDR1 and CDR2 are SEHNR and FQNEAQ (reference sequence). The CDR3 consists of 13 residues. Full variable domain (remainder filled in from reference TRBV7-9 and TRBJ1-2): DTGVSQNPRHKITKRGQNVTFRCDPISEHNRLYWYRQTLGQGPEFLTYFQNEAQLEKSRLLSDRFSAERPKGSFSTLEIQRTEQGDSAMYLCAVGGGRVYGYTFGSGTRLTVV.

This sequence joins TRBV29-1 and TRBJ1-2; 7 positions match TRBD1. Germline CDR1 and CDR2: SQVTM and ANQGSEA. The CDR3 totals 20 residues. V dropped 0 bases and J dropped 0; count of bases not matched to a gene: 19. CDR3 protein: CSVEDRSVRGGMAANYGYTF. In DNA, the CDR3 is TGCAGCGTTGAAGATCGTTCTGTCAGGGGGGGAATGGCGGCTAACTATGGCTACACCTTC.

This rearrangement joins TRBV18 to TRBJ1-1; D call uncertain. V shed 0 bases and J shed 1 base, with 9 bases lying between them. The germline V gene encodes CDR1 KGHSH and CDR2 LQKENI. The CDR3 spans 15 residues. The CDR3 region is CASSPPNTANTEAFF. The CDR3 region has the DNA TGTGCCAGCTCACCACCTAATACAGCGAACACTGAAGCTTTCTTT.

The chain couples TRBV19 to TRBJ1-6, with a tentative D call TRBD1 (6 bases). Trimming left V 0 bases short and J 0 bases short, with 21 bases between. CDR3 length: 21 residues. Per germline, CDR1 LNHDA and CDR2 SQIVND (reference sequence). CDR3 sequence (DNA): TGTGCCAGTAGTATAGACCCCCGGACAGACCTCCCGAGCTCCTATAATTCACCCCTCCACTTT. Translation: CASSIDPRTDLPSSYNSPLHF.

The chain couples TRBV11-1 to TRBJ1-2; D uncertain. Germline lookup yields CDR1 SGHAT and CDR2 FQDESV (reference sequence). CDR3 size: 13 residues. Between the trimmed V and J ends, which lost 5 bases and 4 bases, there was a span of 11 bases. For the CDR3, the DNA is TGTGCCAGCAGCCGGGGATTTCCCTATGGCTACACCTTC. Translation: CASSRGFPYGYTF.

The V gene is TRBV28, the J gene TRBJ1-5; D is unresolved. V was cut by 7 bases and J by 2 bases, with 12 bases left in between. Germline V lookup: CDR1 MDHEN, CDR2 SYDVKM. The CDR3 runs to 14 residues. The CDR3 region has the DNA TGTGCCAGCACCCTGGCTTTAGGCAATCAGCCCCAGCATTTT. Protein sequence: CASTLALGNQPQHF.

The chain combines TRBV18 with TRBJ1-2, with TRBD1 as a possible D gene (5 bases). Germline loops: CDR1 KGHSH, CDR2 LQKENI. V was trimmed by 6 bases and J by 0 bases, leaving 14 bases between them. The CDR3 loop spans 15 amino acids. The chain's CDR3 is CASSRDGPSNYGYTF. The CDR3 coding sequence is TGTGCCAGCTCTCGGGACGGACCTTCTAACTATGGCTACACCTTC.